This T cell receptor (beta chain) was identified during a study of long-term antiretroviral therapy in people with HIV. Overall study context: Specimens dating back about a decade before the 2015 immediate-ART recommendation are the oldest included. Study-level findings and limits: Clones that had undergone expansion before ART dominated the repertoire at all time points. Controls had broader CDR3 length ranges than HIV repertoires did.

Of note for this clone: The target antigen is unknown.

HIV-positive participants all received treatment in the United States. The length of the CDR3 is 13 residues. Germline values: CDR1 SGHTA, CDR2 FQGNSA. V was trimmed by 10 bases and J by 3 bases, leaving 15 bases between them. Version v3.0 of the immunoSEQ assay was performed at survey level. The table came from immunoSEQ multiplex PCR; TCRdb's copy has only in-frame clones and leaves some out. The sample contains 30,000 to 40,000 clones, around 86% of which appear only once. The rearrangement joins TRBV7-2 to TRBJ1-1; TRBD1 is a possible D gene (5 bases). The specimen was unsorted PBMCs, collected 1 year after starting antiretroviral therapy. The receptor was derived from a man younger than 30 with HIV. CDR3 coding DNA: TGTGCCACCCGGGGGAGTTCGTACACTGAAGCTTTCTTT. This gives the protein CATRGSSYTEAFF.